Sequencing of this T cell receptor (beta chain) was carried out in a study of cytomegalovirus exposure and HLA in healthy donors. Study-wide context: Early released data had about 80 million unique TCRs, all coming from HLA-typed donors. Study-wide findings and caveats: Earlier analysis looked at TCR beta V segments, and most were productive about 90% or about 30% of the time. A later analysis reportedly identified an Asian-associated ancestry cluster as carrying fewer N-insertions than the approximately 620-donor mean. In a later analysis, HLA-associated beta chains showed higher expansion and lower generation probabilities than comparable chains.

Comments on this clone: Antigen specificity is unknown.

The germline CDR1 and CDR2 sequences are SGHRS and YFSETQ. The CDR3 sequence is 14 residues long. The V gene end was trimmed by 6 bases and the J gene end by 2 bases; junction bases not matched to a gene: 7. 60 Vbeta and 13 Jbeta primers were used in PCR. Profiling relied on immunoSEQ multiplex PCR, and the TCRdb table lists in-frame clones only, not all of them. This sample has approximately 100,000 clones; 65% to 75% occur once, and the top ten carry approximately 2.8%. The sample was PBMCs. This rearrangement joins TRBV5-1 to TRBJ2-7, with TRBD1 matching 8 bases. The sequence was collected from a female donor in good health and CMV-seronegative. CDR3 protein: CASTPVRGPYEQYF. The CDR3, as DNA: TGCGCCAGCACCCCCGTCAGGGGGCCCTACGAGCAGTACTTC. The entire variable domain, with the rest obtained from reference TRBV5-1 and TRBJ2-7, is as follows: KAGVTQTPRYLIKTRGQQVTLSCSPISGHRSVSWYQQTPGQGLQFLFEYFSETQRNKGNFPGRFSGRQFSNSRSEMNVSTLELGDSALYLCASTPVRGPYEQYFGPGTRLTVT.